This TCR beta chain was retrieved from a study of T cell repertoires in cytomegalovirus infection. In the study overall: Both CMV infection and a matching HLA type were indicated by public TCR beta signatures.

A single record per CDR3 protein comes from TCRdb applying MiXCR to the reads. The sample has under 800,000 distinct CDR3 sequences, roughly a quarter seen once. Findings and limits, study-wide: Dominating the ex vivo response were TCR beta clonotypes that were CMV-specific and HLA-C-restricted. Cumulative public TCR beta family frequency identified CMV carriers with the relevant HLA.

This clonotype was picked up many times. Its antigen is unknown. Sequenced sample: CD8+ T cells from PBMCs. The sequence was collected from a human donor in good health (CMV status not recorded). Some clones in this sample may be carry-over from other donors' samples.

The CDR3 loop reads CASSLMLETGELFF. In nucleotides, the CDR3 is TGTGCCAGCAGCTTGATGTTAGAGACCGGGGAGCTGTTTTTT. The V call is TRBV5-6, the J call TRBJ2-2; D gene ambiguous. The CDR3 runs to 14 residues. Germline-derived CDR1 and CDR2 are SGHDT and YYEEEE. V was pared by 1 base and J by 5 bases, with 9 bases between.